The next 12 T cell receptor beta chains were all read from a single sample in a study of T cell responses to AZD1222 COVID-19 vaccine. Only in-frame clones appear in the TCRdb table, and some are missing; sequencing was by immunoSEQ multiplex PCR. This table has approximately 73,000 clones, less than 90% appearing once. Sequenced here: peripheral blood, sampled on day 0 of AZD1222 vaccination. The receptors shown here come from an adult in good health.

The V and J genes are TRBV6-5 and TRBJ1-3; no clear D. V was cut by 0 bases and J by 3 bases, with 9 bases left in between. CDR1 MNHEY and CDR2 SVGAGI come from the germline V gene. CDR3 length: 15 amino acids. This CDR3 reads CASSYSRRDGNTIYF. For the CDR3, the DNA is TGTGCCAGCAGTTACTCCAGGCGGGATGGAAACACCATATATTTT.

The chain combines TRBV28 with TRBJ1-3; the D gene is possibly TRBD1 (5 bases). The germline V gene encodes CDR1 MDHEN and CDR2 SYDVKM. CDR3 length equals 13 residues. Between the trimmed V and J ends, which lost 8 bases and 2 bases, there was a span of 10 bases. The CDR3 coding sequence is TGTGCCAGCCCCTCCAGGGCTGGAAACACCATATATTTT. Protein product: CASPSRAGNTIYF. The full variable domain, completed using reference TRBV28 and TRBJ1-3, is DVKVTQSSRYLVKRTGEKVFLECVQDMDHENMFWYRQDPGLGLRLIYFSYDVKMKEKGDIPEGYSVSREKKERFSLILESASTNQTSMYLCASPSRAGNTIYFGEGSWLTVV.

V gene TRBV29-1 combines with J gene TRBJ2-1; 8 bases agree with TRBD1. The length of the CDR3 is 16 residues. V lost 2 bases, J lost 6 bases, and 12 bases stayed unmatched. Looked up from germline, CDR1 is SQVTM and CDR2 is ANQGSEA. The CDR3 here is CSVELGGRGRGNEQFF. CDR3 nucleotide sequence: TGCAGCGTTGAACTGGGGGGCAGGGGGCGCGGCAATGAGCAGTTCTTC.

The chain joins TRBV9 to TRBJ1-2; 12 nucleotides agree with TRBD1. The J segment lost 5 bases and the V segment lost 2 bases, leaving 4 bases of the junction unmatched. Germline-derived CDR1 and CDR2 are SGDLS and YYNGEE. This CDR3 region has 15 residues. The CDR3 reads CASSVGTGGWYGYTF. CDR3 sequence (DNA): TGTGCCAGCAGCGTTGGGACAGGGGGCTGGTATGGCTACACCTTC.

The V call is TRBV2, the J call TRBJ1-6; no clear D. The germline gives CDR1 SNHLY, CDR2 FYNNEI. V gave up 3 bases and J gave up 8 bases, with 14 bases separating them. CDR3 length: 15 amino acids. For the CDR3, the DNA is TGTGCCAGCAGTGACGTCGGGCCCGGCGATTCACCCCTCCACTTT. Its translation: CASSDVGPGDSPLHF.

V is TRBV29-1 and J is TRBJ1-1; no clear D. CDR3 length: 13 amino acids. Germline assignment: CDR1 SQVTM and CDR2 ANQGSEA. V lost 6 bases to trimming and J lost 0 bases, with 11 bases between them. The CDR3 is CSVVRGMNTEAFF. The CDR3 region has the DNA TGCAGCGTGGTGAGAGGGATGAACACTGAAGCTTTCTTT.

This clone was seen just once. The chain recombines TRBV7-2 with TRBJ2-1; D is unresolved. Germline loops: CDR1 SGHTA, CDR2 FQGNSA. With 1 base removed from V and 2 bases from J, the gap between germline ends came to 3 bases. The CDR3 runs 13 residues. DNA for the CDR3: TGTGCCAGCAGCTTAGAACCCTACAATGAGCAGTTCTTC. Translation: CASSLEPYNEQFF.

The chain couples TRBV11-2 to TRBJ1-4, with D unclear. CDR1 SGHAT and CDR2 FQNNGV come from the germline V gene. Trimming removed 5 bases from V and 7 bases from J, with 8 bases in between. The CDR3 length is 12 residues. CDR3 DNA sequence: TGTGCCAGCAGCCATTCTCTTGAAAAACTGTTTTTT. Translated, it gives CASSHSLEKLFF.

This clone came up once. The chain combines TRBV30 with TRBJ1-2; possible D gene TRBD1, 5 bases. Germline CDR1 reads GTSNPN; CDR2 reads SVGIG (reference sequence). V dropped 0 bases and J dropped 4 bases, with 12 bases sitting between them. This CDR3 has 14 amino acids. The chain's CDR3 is CAWSVPGIRYGYTF. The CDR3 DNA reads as TGTGCCTGGAGTGTACCAGGGATACGCTATGGCTACACCTTC. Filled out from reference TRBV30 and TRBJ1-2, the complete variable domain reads SQTIHQWPATLVQPVGSPLSLECTVEGTSNPNLYWYRQAAGRGLQLLFYSVGIGQISSEVPQNLSASRPQDRQFILSSKKLLLSDSGFYLCAWSVPGIRYGYTFGSGTRLTVV.

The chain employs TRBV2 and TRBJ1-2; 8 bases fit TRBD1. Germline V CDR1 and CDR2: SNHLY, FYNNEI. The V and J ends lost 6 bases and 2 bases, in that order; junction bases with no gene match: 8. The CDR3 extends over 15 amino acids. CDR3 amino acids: CASRESGQANYGYTF. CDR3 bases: TGTGCCAGCAGAGAATCGGGACAGGCGAACTATGGCTACACCTTC.

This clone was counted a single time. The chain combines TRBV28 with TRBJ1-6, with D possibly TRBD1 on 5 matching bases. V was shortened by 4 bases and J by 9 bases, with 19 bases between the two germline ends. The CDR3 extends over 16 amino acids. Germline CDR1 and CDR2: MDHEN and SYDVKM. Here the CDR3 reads CASSSPAGGGGSPLHF. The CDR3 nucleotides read TGTGCCAGCAGTTCCCCGGCCGGGGGTGGAGGTTCACCCCTCCACTTT. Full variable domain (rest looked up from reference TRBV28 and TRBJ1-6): DVKVTQSSRYLVKRTGEKVFLECVQDMDHENMFWYRQDPGLGLRLIYFSYDVKMKEKGDIPEGYSVSREKKERFSLILESASTNQTSMYLCASSSPAGGGGSPLHFGNGTRLTVT.

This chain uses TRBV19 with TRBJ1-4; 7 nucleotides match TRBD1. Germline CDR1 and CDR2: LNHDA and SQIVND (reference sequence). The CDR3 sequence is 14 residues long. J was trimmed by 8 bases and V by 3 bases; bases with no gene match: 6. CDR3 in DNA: TGTGCCAGTAGTATCACAGGGGCTGGAGAAAAACTGTTTTTT. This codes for CASSITGAGEKLFF.